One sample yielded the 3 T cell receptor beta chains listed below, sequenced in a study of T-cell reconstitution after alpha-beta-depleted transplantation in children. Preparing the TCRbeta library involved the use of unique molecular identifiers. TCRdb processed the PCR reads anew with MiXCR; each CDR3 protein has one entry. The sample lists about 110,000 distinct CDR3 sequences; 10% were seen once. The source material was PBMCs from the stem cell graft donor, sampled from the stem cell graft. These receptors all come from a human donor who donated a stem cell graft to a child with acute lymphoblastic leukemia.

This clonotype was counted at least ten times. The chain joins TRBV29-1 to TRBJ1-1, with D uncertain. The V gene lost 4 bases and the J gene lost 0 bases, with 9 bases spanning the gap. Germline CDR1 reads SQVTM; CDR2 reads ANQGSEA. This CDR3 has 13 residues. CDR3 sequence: CSVADRLNTEAFF. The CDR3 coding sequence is TGCAGCGTTGCGGACCGGTTGAACACTGAAGCTTTCTTT.

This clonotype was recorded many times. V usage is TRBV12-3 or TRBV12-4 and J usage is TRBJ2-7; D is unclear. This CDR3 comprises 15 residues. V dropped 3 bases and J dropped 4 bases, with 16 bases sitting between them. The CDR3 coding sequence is TGTGCCAGCAGTTTCGAGGACGGTGCGGAGTACGAGCAGTACTTC. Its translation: CASSFEDGAEYEQYF.

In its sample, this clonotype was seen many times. The chain's CDR3 is CSASPAGLTAEAFF. CDR3 DNA sequence: TGCAGTGCGAGTCCGGCGGGGTTGACGGCTGAAGCTTTCTTT. V usage is TRBV20-1 and J usage is TRBJ1-1; unclear D gene. The germline gives CDR1 DFQATT, CDR2 SNEGSKA (reference sequence). Between the trimmed V and J ends, which lost 6 bases and 6 bases, there was a span of 20 bases. The CDR3 loop spans 14 amino acids.